This TCR beta chain was observed in a study of T cells in Graves' hyperthyroidism and ophthalmopathy. This clonotype was recorded many times. What it binds is unknown. The CDR3 totals 16 residues. Germline CDR1 MNHNS, CDR2 SASEGT. With 1 base clipped from V and 5 bases from J, the junction kept 8 bases outside the gene matches. Stability of Graves' hyperthyroidism was defined as absent ophthalmopathy progression within 18 months. PBMCs were obtained from 9.5 to 10 ml fresh peripheral blood. RNA transcripts were the template for amplifying TCR beta CDR3 regions. An initial round of RT-PCR targeting the TCR CDR3 relied on the HTBI primer set. MiXCR, applied by TCRdb to the multiplex PCR reads, yields one record per CDR3 protein. The repertoire has about 720,000 distinct CDR3 sequences, over 15% of them found once; the top ten carry about 8.4%. Points from the study as a whole: Blood shared most expanded thyroid clonotypes above 0.001. Through a model of 13 V-J features, ophthalmopathy was separated from stable hyperthyroidism.

This receptor was obtained from a man aged 18 to 30 with Graves' hyperthyroidism. The chain joins TRBV6-1 to TRBJ2-5; 9 nucleotides agree with TRBD1. Material: blood. The CDR3 DNA reads as TGTGCCAGCAGTGAAGTGTACAGGGGGCAGGGGGAGACCCAGTACTTC. The encoded protein is CASSEVYRGQGETQYF.